Below, one T cell receptor beta chain is given with its context. Patients at the Seattle site were enrolled during active infection and followed longitudinally. The entry originates in a study of blood T cell repertoires in COVID-19. Overall study: Spain, Italy and the United States supplied samples that represented acute and convalescent COVID-19. The cDNA or gDNA used as material had been derived from T cells, B-cell-depleted T cells, or PBMCs.

How the authors handled the data: By means of reference gene primer amplification, nucleated cell counts were estimated. Repertoires were generated with immunoSEQ multiplex PCR, while TCRdb's copy carries only in-frame clones and drops some. From that table come the V and J calls and clone size; the DNA was used to work out D and trimming. Of about 97,000 clones listed, just over 85% are singletons. The TCR was taken from a man between 45 and 60 years old with COVID-19, enrolled during active disease. Sequencing was performed on peripheral blood.

CDR3 DNA sequence: TGTGCCACCAGTGATTTGGGGACAGCAACAGATACGCAGTATTTT. Its translation is CATSDLGTATDTQYF. The rearrangement uses TRBV24-1 and TRBJ2-3, with 7 bases aligning to TRBD1. Germline V gives CDR1 KGHDR, CDR2 SFDVKD. The junction had 2 bases not matched to a gene; V was cut back by 0 bases and J by 3 bases. The CDR3 sequence is 15 residues long.